This entry lists 32 T cell receptor beta chains sequenced from one sample in a study of blood T cell repertoires in COVID-19. Some clones are missing from TCRdb's copy, which holds only in-frame ones; the method was immunoSEQ multiplex PCR. Among about 60,000 clones listed, 84% were seen once. Sequencing was carried out using peripheral blood. The receptor set was obtained from a man in his sixties with COVID-19, enrolled during active disease.

V usage is TRBV10-3 and J usage is TRBJ1-2; 9 bases map to TRBD1. The CDR3 contains 14 residues. The J segment lost 8 bases and the V segment lost 5 bases, leaving 9 bases of the junction unmatched. Germline lookup yields CDR1 ENHRY and CDR2 SYGVKD. In nucleotides, the CDR3 is TGTGCCATCAGTTTTTCCGGACAGGGGAAAGGCTACACCTTC. This sequence encodes CAISFSGQGKGYTF.

The chain employs TRBV18 and TRBJ2-5; TRBD2 agrees at 13 bases. Germline V gives CDR1 KGHSH, CDR2 LQKENI. The CDR3 spans 16 residues. Trimming at V came to 3 bases and at J to 5 bases, leaving 6 bases not matched to a gene. The CDR3 DNA is TGTGCCAGCTCACCTAGGACTAGCGGGAGAGGGGAGACCCAGTACTTC. This codes for CASSPRTSGRGETQYF.

This CDR3 reads CASSRDTGGYTF. CDR3 DNA sequence: TGTGCCAGCAGCCGGGACACAGGTGGCTACACCTTC. This chain joins TRBV5-4 and TRBJ1-2, with D perhaps TRBD1 (6 bases). Germline V gives CDR1 SGHNT, CDR2 YYREEE (reference sequence). The CDR3 totals 12 residues. Trimming stripped 4 bases from V and 7 bases from J, with 11 bases between.

V gene TRBV19 combines with J gene TRBJ2-3, with 7 bases fitting TRBD1. The CDR3 contains 13 residues. Germline CDR1 reads LNHDA; CDR2 reads SQIVND (reference sequence). V was clipped by 5 bases and J by 7 bases; unmatched bases: 6. Written as DNA, the CDR3 is TGTGCCAGTAGTTCCCGGGACAGAAATACGCAGTATTTT. Its translation is CASSSRDRNTQYF.

The J gene is TRBJ2-5, the V gene TRBV7-3; 16 bases agree with TRBD2. The CDR3 totals 17 residues. Germline assignment: CDR1 SGHTA and CDR2 FQGTGA. Germline trimming cut 2 bases from V and 5 bases from J; bases unmatched to any gene: 5. CDR3 in amino acids: CASSLVPGLAGGETQYF. CDR3 sequence (DNA): TGTGCCAGCAGCTTAGTGCCGGGACTAGCGGGAGGGGAGACCCAGTACTTC.

V usage is TRBV4-1 and J usage is TRBJ1-1; D might be TRBD1 (5 bases). There are 18 residues in the CDR3. The germline V gene has CDR1 MGHRA and CDR2 YSYEKL. The V gene lost 0 bases and the J gene lost 4 bases, with 21 bases spanning the gap. DNA for the CDR3: TGCGCCAGCAGCCAAGAAAAGAAAAATTGGGGCGGTCGCACTGAAGCTTTCTTT. It translates to CASSQEKKNWGGRTEAFF.

This clone was seen only a few times. The chain links TRBV25-1 to TRBJ2-1; 10 nucleotides line up with TRBD2. CDR3 length: 15 amino acids. Losses at the gene ends were 3 bases for V and 6 bases for J; bases not matched to a gene: 5. In germline, CDR1 is MGHDK, CDR2 SYGVNS. CDR3 amino acids: CASSELAGDLNEQFF. DNA of the CDR3: TGTGCCAGCAGTGAGCTAGCGGGAGATCTCAATGAGCAGTTCTTC.

This chain connects TRBV9 to TRBJ2-6; no clear D gene. CDR1 is SGDLS, CDR2 YYNGEE, per germline. This CDR3 has 16 amino acids. V shed 0 bases and J shed 2 bases, with 9 bases lying between them. This chain's CDR3 is CASSVANSPGANVLTF. The CDR3 bases are TGTGCCAGCAGCGTAGCTAACAGCCCTGGGGCCAACGTCCTGACTTTC.

The rearrangement links TRBV12-3 or TRBV12-4 to TRBJ1-4, with D perhaps matching TRBD1 (5 bases). This CDR3 spans 13 amino acids. The V gene lost 2 bases and the J gene lost 7 bases, with 8 bases spanning the gap. CDR3 DNA: TGTGCCAGCAGTTTAAATCAGGGTGAAAAACTGTTTTTT. Protein product: CASSLNQGEKLFF.

The gene calls are TRBV28 and TRBJ2-5; 11 bases line up with TRBD2. Looked up from germline, CDR1 is MDHEN and CDR2 is SYDVKM. With V trimmed by 6 bases and J by 4 bases, 10 bases remained unmatched. The CDR3 is made up of 16 amino acids. CDR3 in DNA: TGTGCCAGCAGGGAAGGGACTAGCGGAGTTCGAGAGACCCAGTACTTC. This translates into CASREGTSGVRETQYF.

The sample holds a few counts of this clone. The chain couples TRBV11-2 to TRBJ1-6; D is unresolved. The V end lost 7 bases, the J end lost 10 bases, and 17 bases lay between the germline ends. This CDR3 has 14 amino acids. Germline CDR1 and CDR2: SGHAT and FQNNGV. CDR3 DNA: TGTGCCAGCAACCTAGGAGGTTGGGCATCACCCCTCCACTTT. As protein: CASNLGGWASPLHF. Looking up the rest from reference TRBV11-2 and TRBJ1-6 gives the full variable domain: EAGVAQSPRYKIIEKRQSVAFWCNPISGHATLYWYQQILGQGPKLLIQFQNNGVVDDSQLPKDRFSAERLKGVDSTLKIQPAKLEDSAVYLCASNLGGWASPLHFGNGTRLTVT.

This chain uses TRBV23-1 with TRBJ2-1; 11 bases align to TRBD1. TRBV23-1 is an ORF for which the function is uncertain. The CDR3 extends over 18 amino acids. Unmatched junction bases numbered 8, after V lost 4 bases and J lost 0 bases. The CDR3 bases are TGCGCCAGCAGTCGCTACCCGGGACAGGGGGTCTCCTACAATGAGCAGTTCTTC. This encodes CASSRYPGQGVSYNEQFF.

In this sample, this clone turned up once. The chain carries TRBV4-1 and TRBJ1-5; perhaps TRBD1 as D (6 bases). The V gene lost 2 bases and the J gene lost 2 bases, with 10 bases spanning the gap. This CDR3 is 15 amino acids long. Germline lookup yields CDR1 MGHRA and CDR2 YSYEKL. CDR3 sequence reads: CASSQIQGGNQPQHF. CDR3 DNA: TGCGCCAGCAGCCAAATACAGGGAGGCAATCAGCCCCAGCATTTT.

This rearrangement joins TRBV2 to TRBJ2-7; perhaps TRBD2 as D (6 bases). V lost 3 bases and J lost 9, with 18 bases in between. The CDR3 totals 14 residues. From germline, CDR1 is SNHLY and CDR2 FYNNEI. CDR3 loop: CASSDQASGELQYF. In DNA form, the CDR3 reads TGTGCCAGCAGTGATCAGGCATCGGGGGAGCTGCAGTACTTC.

The chain carries TRBV28 and TRBJ1-2; unclear D gene. CDR1 and CDR2 (germline): MDHEN, SYDVKM. V was shortened by 5 bases and J by 5 bases, with 18 bases between the two germline ends. The CDR3 runs 15 residues. The CDR3 coding sequence is TGTGCCAGCAGTGCTACGTTACCCTTCGGTTATGGCTACACCTTC. It encodes CASSATLPFGYGYTF.

The chain combines TRBV19 with TRBJ1-1, with TRBD1 matching 12 bases. The CDR3 runs to 14 residues. The V and J ends lost 6 bases and 7 bases, in that order; junction bases with no gene match: 6. Looked up from germline, CDR1 is LNHDA and CDR2 is SQIVND (reference sequence). The CDR3 sequence: CASSSGTGGIEAFF. The CDR3 region has the DNA TGTGCCAGTAGCTCCGGGACAGGGGGCATTGAAGCTTTCTTT.

The chain joins TRBV7-3 to TRBJ2-1; 14 bases match TRBD2. Unmatched junction bases numbered 4, after V lost 6 bases and J lost 6 bases. This CDR3 contains 15 residues. The germline V gene encodes CDR1 SGHTA and CDR2 FQGTGA. The CDR3 spells CASRTSGGAFNEQFF. CDR3 nucleotide sequence: TGTGCCAGCAGGACTAGCGGGGGGGCCTTCAATGAGCAGTTCTTC.

The V gene is TRBV12-3 or TRBV12-4, the J gene TRBJ1-1; D gene unclear. V dropped 7 bases and J dropped 4 bases, with 13 bases sitting between them. CDR3 size: 13 residues. CDR3 coding DNA: TGTGCCAGCATTAAGGTTAGAGGCACTGAAGCTTTCTTT. As protein: CASIKVRGTEAFF.

This sequence joins TRBV29-1 and TRBJ2-1; 9 nucleotides line up with TRBD1. Germline CDR1 is SQVTM and CDR2 is ANQGSEA. The CDR3 runs to 12 residues. The V gene end was trimmed by 4 bases and the J gene end by 9 bases; junction bases not matched to a gene: 4. CDR3: CSVGQGGREQFF. In DNA form, the CDR3 reads TGCAGCGTTGGACAGGGGGGGCGTGAGCAGTTCTTC.

The chain joins TRBV12-5 to TRBJ1-5; tentatively, D is TRBD1 (6 bases). CDR1 is LGHNT, CDR2 FRNRAP, per germline. This CDR3 is 17 amino acids long. V was clipped by 7 bases and J by 2 bases, with 21 bases between them. For the CDR3, the DNA is TGTGCTAGTGAATCCGGGACACAGGGTACGGGCAATCAGCCCCAGCATTTT. Translating it yields CASESGTQGTGNQPQHF.

V gene TRBV6-6 combines with J gene TRBJ1-4; D perhaps matches TRBD1 (5 bases). CDR3 length equals 14 residues. V was trimmed by 3 bases and J by 4 bases, leaving 9 bases between them. Germline V lookup: CDR1 MNHNY, CDR2 SVGAGI (reference sequence). This chain's CDR3 is CASSYPGINEKLFF. DNA of the CDR3: TGTGCCAGCAGTTATCCAGGGATTAATGAAAAACTGTTTTTT.

The chain recombines TRBV5-1 with TRBJ2-5; 14 bases match TRBD2. CDR1 and CDR2 (germline): SGHRS, YFSETQ. V gave up 4 bases and J gave up 1 base; unmatched junction bases: 3. The CDR3 spans 16 residues. The CDR3 DNA is TGCGCCAGCAGCCCCGGGACTAGCGGGAGCCAAGAGACCCAGTACTTC. Its protein is CASSPGTSGSQETQYF.

CDR3 DNA: TGTGCCAGCAGTTACGCGGGGGAGCAGTACTTC. Its protein product is CASSYAGEQYF. V gene TRBV6-5 combines with J gene TRBJ2-7; D possibly corresponds to TRBD2 (6 bases). V was shortened by 2 bases and J by 7 bases, with 6 bases between the two germline ends. The CDR3 covers 11 residues. The germline CDR1 and CDR2 sequences are MNHEY and SVGAGI.

V gene TRBV24-1 combines with J gene TRBJ1-5; D gene unclear. With 7 bases removed from V and 3 bases from J, the gap between germline ends came to 15 bases. This CDR3 spans 15 amino acids. Germline CDR1 is KGHDR and CDR2 is SFDVKD. CDR3 in DNA: TGTGCCACCAGGATTATTGACAAACTCAATCAGCCCCAGCATTTT. Translated: CATRIIDKLNQPQHF.

The chain links TRBV7-6 to TRBJ2-6; a possible D gene is TRBD1 (6 bases). Germline V gene data show CDR1 as SGHVS and CDR2 as FNYEAQ. This CDR3 region has 16 residues. The V end lost 2 bases, the J end lost 2 bases, and 10 bases lay between the germline ends. The CDR3 here is CASSLFGGAGANVLTF. Written as DNA, the CDR3 is TGTGCCAGCAGCTTATTTGGGGGCGCTGGGGCCAACGTCCTGACTTTC. Combining the CDR3 with reference TRBV7-6 and TRBJ2-6 gives the whole variable domain GAGVSQSPRYKVTKRGQDVALRCDPISGHVSLYWYRQALGQGPEFLTYFNYEAQQDKSGLPNDRFSAERPEGSISTLTIQRTEQRDSAMYRCASSLFGGAGANVLTFGAGSRLTVL.

The chain joins TRBV10-3 to TRBJ1-2, with TRBD1 as a possible D gene (5 bases). From germline, CDR1 is ENHRY and CDR2 SYGVKD. This CDR3 contains 13 residues. The V gene lost 6 bases and the J gene lost 6 bases, with 14 bases spanning the gap. CDR3 bases: TGTGCCATCAGCGGGGGGGATTGGGATGGCTACACCTTC. This translates into CAISGGDWDGYTF.

The chain is built from TRBV6-5 and TRBJ1-1, with D perhaps TRBD1 (5 bases). The V gene lost 4 bases and the J gene lost 6 bases, with 12 bases spanning the gap. This CDR3 is built from 13 residues. Germline-derived CDR1 and CDR2 are MNHEY and SVGAGI. Here the CDR3 reads CASSSQGGAEAFF. In nucleotides, the CDR3 is TGTGCCAGCAGTTCCCAGGGAGGGGCTGAAGCTTTCTTT.

V and J are TRBV5-4 and TRBJ1-1; TRBD1 matches 9 bases. The J segment lost 4 bases and the V segment lost 2 bases, leaving 3 bases of the junction unmatched. The CDR3 contains 14 residues. Germline V lookup: CDR1 SGHNT, CDR2 YYREEE (reference sequence). This CDR3 is CASSLQGAFTEAFF. The CDR3, as DNA: TGTGCCAGCAGCTTACAGGGGGCTTTCACTGAAGCTTTCTTT.

V and J are TRBV7-3 and TRBJ2-7; a possible D gene is TRBD1 (5 bases). The germline V gene has CDR1 SGHTA and CDR2 FQGTGA. The CDR3 length is 14 residues. V gave up 4 bases and J gave up 11 bases, with 21 bases separating them. The CDR3 nucleotides read TGTGCCAGCAGCTCCAGCGTACAGGAGCCGGTTGAGTACTTC. This encodes CASSSSVQEPVEYF.

V and J are TRBV30 and TRBJ1-5, with 7 nucleotides matching TRBD1. The CDR3 spans 15 residues. The J segment lost 6 bases and the V segment lost 2 bases, leaving 10 bases of the junction unmatched. CDR1 and CDR2 from the germline V gene are GTSNPN and SVGIG (reference sequence). The CDR3 protein is CAWSLWGDRAQPQHF. The CDR3 bases are TGTGCCTGGAGTCTTTGGGGAGACAGGGCTCAGCCCCAGCATTTT.

The CDR3 spells CAWSGQGANVLTF. CDR3 nucleotides: TGTGCCTGGAGTGGACAGGGGGCCAACGTCCTGACTTTC. This chain links TRBV30 with TRBJ2-6, with a weak D call TRBD1 (5 bases). Germline V CDR1 and CDR2: GTSNPN, SVGIG (reference sequence). The CDR3 is 13 amino acids. V gave up 1 base and J gave up 4 bases, with 5 bases separating them.

This clone was detected a few times. Other DNA sequences in the same sample also yield this CDR3. This chain joins TRBV7-3 and TRBJ1-6; D is uncertain. The ends were cut back, 2 bases at V and 8 bases at J, with 10 bases in the middle. Germline V gives CDR1 SGHTA, CDR2 FQGTGA. This CDR3 has 14 residues. The CDR3 region is CASSLGGSDSPLHF. In DNA, the CDR3 is TGTGCCAGCAGCTTAGGAGGGAGCGATTCACCCCTCCACTTT.